Detailed here is one T cell receptor (beta chain). This specimen belongs to a study of blood T cell repertoires in COVID-19. Study-level background: There were acute and convalescent COVID-19 samples, and they came from the United States, Italy and Spain. Sources were T cells, B-cell-depleted T cells, or PBMCs; the material itself was cDNA or gDNA.

In the authors' workflow: Amplification with reference gene primers provided the estimates of nucleated cell counts. Clones were read by immunoSEQ multiplex PCR, and TCRdb kept only the in-frame ones, dropping some. D and trimming were read from the DNA, whereas the V and J calls and clone size are those reported in that table. The table lists tens of thousands of clones, about 86% of them singletons. Germline V gene lookup returns CDR1 SGHRS and CDR2 YFSETQ. Trimming removed 3 bases from V and 12 bases from J, with 16 bases in between. The CDR3 is 13 residues long. Specimen: peripheral blood. The TCR was taken from a woman aged 55-75 years with acute or convalescent COVID-19. V and J are TRBV5-1 and TRBJ2-1; TRBD1 might be the D (6 bases). The CDR3 DNA is TGCGCCAGCAGCTCCCAGGGGACCACCGCGCAGTTCTTC. Translating it yields CASSSQGTTAQFF.